The clone carrying this T cell receptor (beta chain) was recorded only once. Libraries were prepared by immunoSEQ multiplex PCR; TCRdb keeps only in-frame clonotypes and omits some of them. The sample contains 350,000 or so clones, 90% of which appear only once. The data belong to a study of blood T cell repertoires in COVID-19. The overall study: Samples taken during acute and convalescent COVID-19 were collected in the United States, Italy and Spain.

Germline V lookup: CDR1 MNHEY, CDR2 SVGAGI. This CDR3 comprises 15 residues. Trimming cost V 7 bases and J 8 bases; bases outside gene matches: 16. V and J are TRBV6-5 and TRBJ1-2; TRBD1 matches at 7 bases. This clonotype was sampled from a man between 18 and 29 years old with active or convalescent COVID-19. The specimen sequenced was peripheral blood. In DNA, the CDR3 is TGTGCCAGCACCTCTCGGGGGACAGAACCCCTGGGCTACACCTTC. The encoded protein is CASTSRGTEPLGYTF.